One and the same sample provided the 20 T cell receptor beta chains below, sequenced in a study of blood T cell repertoires in COVID-19 (dated by TCRdb to 2019 to 2021). The library was made by the immunoSEQ multiplex PCR assay. TCRdb took this table from immuneACCESS and kept in-frame rearrangements with V and J called. Such tables lack part of the clones; where checked against another copy, unresolved V genes explain under half of the gap, and the rest is unexplained. For this sample there are about 270,000 clones; about 85% appear just once. The ten top clones hold 3% of the sample. The sample was PBMCs or T cells enriched from blood (not recorded which). Every receptor here comes from a woman in her forties or fifties who had recovered from COVID-19.

CDR3 DNA: TGTGCCAGCCTAAACGTTGGAGCTTTCTTT. Encoded protein: CASLNVGAFF. The genes are TRBV6-5 and TRBJ1-1, with no clear D. V dropped 8 bases and J dropped 10 bases, with 11 bases sitting between them. Germline V lookup: CDR1 MNHEY, CDR2 SVGAGI. The CDR3 spans 10 residues.

The chain couples TRBV4-3 to TRBJ1-4; D remains unclear. Germline CDR1 LGHNA, CDR2 YSLEER. This CDR3 region has 14 residues. Trimming took off 0 bases at V and 5 bases at J, with 7 bases between the two ends. The chain's CDR3 is CASSQDTGNEKLFF. The CDR3 DNA reads as TGCGCCAGCAGCCAAGATACCGGGAATGAAAAACTGTTTTTT.

The chain recombines TRBV29-1 with TRBJ2-1; 9 bases match TRBD2. This CDR3 is built from 14 residues. Germline loops: CDR1 SQVTM, CDR2 ANQGSEA. J was trimmed by 6 bases and V by 4 bases; bases with no gene match: 7. CDR3 nucleotide sequence: TGCAGCGTTGTATTTGCGGGAGGGCCCAATGAGCAGTTCTTC. Its protein product is CSVVFAGGPNEQFF.

J is TRBJ1-6 and V is TRBV19; D ambiguous. The CDR3 is 14 amino acids. The V gene lost 0 bases and the J gene lost 7 bases, with 7 bases spanning the gap. The germline CDR1 and CDR2 sequences are LNHDA and SQIVND (reference sequence). CDR3 coding DNA: TGTGCCAGTAGTATAGATCTCGGGAATTCACCCCTCCACTTT. Translation: CASSIDLGNSPLHF.

The chain is built from TRBV7-2 and TRBJ2-1; 8 bases align to TRBD2. V trimming: 5 bases; J trimming: 3 bases; junction bases outside the gene matches: 6. This CDR3 spans 15 amino acids. CDR1 is SGHTA, CDR2 FQGNSA, per germline. The CDR3 sequence: CASSQALAVYNEQFF. For the CDR3, the DNA is TGTGCCAGCAGCCAGGCACTAGCGGTCTACAATGAGCAGTTCTTC.

The J gene is TRBJ2-4, the V gene TRBV6-6, with 7 positions matching TRBD2. V dropped 2 bases and J dropped 6; count of bases not matched to a gene: 7. In germline, CDR1 is MNHNY, CDR2 SVGAGI (reference sequence). This CDR3 contains 15 residues. CDR3 nucleotide sequence: TGTGCCAGCAGTTACGGAGGGGAGGGTTTAAACATTCAGTACTTC. Translating it yields CASSYGGEGLNIQYF.

This chain joins TRBV28 and TRBJ1-2; D call uncertain. V dropped 2 bases and J dropped 3 bases, with 4 bases sitting between them. The CDR3 extends over 12 amino acids. Germline loops: CDR1 MDHEN, CDR2 SYDVKM. CDR3 sequence reads: CASSLTDYGYTF. DNA of the CDR3: TGTGCCAGCAGTTTAACAGACTATGGCTACACCTTC.

The table lists this clone with a count of one. The chain employs TRBV14 and TRBJ1-1; 8 bases are shared with TRBD1. The CDR3 spans 14 residues. The germline CDR1 and CDR2 sequences are SGHDN and FVKESK. V shed 3 bases, J shed 11 bases, and the junction held 11 bases outside the gene matches. DNA for the CDR3: TGTGCCAGCAGCCAGCTTGGACAGGGCTTTATGGCTTTCTTT. Its translation: CASSQLGQGFMAFF.

The J gene is TRBJ1-4, the V gene TRBV12-3 or TRBV12-4, with D unresolved. Trimming cost V 2 bases and J 8 bases, with 9 bases left between them. This CDR3 comprises 13 residues. The CDR3 DNA reads TGTGCCAGCAGTTTATACGGGGAGGAAAAACTGTTTTTT. Amino acids: CASSLYGEEKLFF.

The chain is built from TRBV9 and TRBJ2-1, with 11 bases matching TRBD2. CDR3 length equals 16 residues. Per the germline V gene, CDR1 is SGDLS and CDR2 is YYNGEE. J gave up 5 bases and V 5 bases, and 9 bases lay outside the gene matches. The CDR3 nucleotides are TGTGCCAGCAGTAGGGGTAGCGGGAGGGCCGACAATGAGCAGTTCTTC. It codes for CASSRGSGRADNEQFF.

J is TRBJ2-5 and V is TRBV5-6; no definite D call. The V gene's germline CDR1 is SGHDT and CDR2 YYEEEE. V was cut by 0 bases and J by 1 base, with 10 bases left in between. The CDR3 is made up of 15 amino acids. The CDR3: CASSLASVSQETQYF. Written as DNA, the CDR3 is TGTGCCAGCAGCTTGGCGAGCGTCTCCCAAGAGACCCAGTACTTC.

V is TRBV28 and J is TRBJ2-7, with 12 bases lining up with TRBD1. The ends lost 6 bases at V and 7 bases at J; junction bases unmatched: 13. This CDR3 is built from 16 residues. Per the germline V gene, CDR1 is MDHEN and CDR2 is SYDVKM. Written as DNA, the CDR3 is TGTGCCAGCAGCCTTTCTCTGGGACAGGGGGCGAGGGAGCAGTACTTC. This encodes CASSLSLGQGAREQYF.

The V call is TRBV29-1, the J call TRBJ2-3, with D possibly TRBD1 on 6 matching bases. The ends were cut back, 6 bases at V and 5 bases at J, with 15 bases in the middle. The CDR3 consists of 13 residues. Germline V gene data show CDR1 as SQVTM and CDR2 as ANQGSEA. CDR3 region: CSVPDRFKDTQYF. The CDR3 DNA follows: TGCAGCGTGCCGGACAGATTCAAAGATACGCAGTATTTT.

The chain recombines TRBV5-1 with TRBJ2-1; D possibly corresponds to TRBD2 (5 bases). Trimming removed 2 bases from V and 8 bases from J, with 14 bases in between. CDR1 and CDR2 (germline): SGHRS, YFSETQ. This CDR3 is built from 14 residues. CDR3: CASSLTGSEDEQFF. CDR3 bases: TGCGCCAGCAGCTTAACGGGATCCGAAGATGAGCAGTTCTTC.

The DNA for the CDR3 is TGTGCCAGCCTCCTAAGGCGGTCTAGCGGGAGAAAGTCCTACAATGAGCAGTTCTTC. Its protein is CASLLRRSSGRKSYNEQFF. The chain recombines TRBV28 with TRBJ2-1; 10 nucleotides align to TRBD2. Trimming removed 8 bases from V and 1 base from J; junction bases left unmatched: 17. The germline V gene encodes CDR1 MDHEN and CDR2 SYDVKM. The CDR3 is 19 residues long.

The chain links TRBV28 to TRBJ2-4; tentatively, D is TRBD1 (5 bases). The germline V gene encodes CDR1 MDHEN and CDR2 SYDVKM. V was trimmed by 6 bases and J by 3 bases, leaving 9 bases between them. This CDR3 is 13 amino acids long. CDR3 nucleotide sequence: TGTGCCAGCAGAGACAGAGACAAAAACATTCAGTACTTC. This translates into CASRDRDKNIQYF. The full variable domain, with the rest looked up from reference TRBV28 and TRBJ2-4, is DVKVTQSSRYLVKRTGEKVFLECVQDMDHENMFWYRQDPGLGLRLIYFSYDVKMKEKGDIPEGYSVSREKKERFSLILESASTNQTSMYLCASRDRDKNIQYFGAGTRLSVL.

The V and J genes are TRBV7-3 and TRBJ2-1, with TRBD2 identical over 8 bases. The J segment lost 6 bases and the V segment lost 5 bases, leaving 9 bases of the junction unmatched. The germline V gene has CDR1 SGHTA and CDR2 FQGTGA. This CDR3 is built from 15 residues. For the CDR3, the DNA is TGTGCCAGCAGCCCAAGCGGGAGCCCCACCAATGAGCAGTTCTTC. Its protein is CASSPSGSPTNEQFF. The full variable domain, with the rest looked up from reference TRBV7-3 and TRBJ2-1, is GAGVSQTPSNKVTEKGKYVELRCDPISGHTALYWYRQSLGQGPEFLIYFQGTGAADDSGLPNDRFFAVRPEGSVSTLKIQRTERGDSAVYLCASSPSGSPTNEQFFGPGTRLTVL.

The V and J genes are TRBV5-6 and TRBJ1-4; 12 nucleotides match TRBD1. V gave up 4 bases and J gave up 4 bases; unmatched junction bases: 5. This CDR3 has 16 amino acids. From germline, CDR1 is SGHDT and CDR2 YYEEEE. CDR3 sequence reads: CASSRDRGQVNEKLFF. CDR3 sequence (DNA): TGTGCCAGCAGCAGGGACAGGGGGCAGGTTAATGAAAAACTGTTTTTT.

The chain recombines TRBV30 with TRBJ1-5, with a possible D match to TRBD1 (6 bases). The CDR3 extends over 12 amino acids. Trimming removed 5 bases from V and 7 bases from J, with 12 bases in between. Germline values: CDR1 GTSNPN, CDR2 SVGIG (reference sequence). The DNA of the CDR3 is TGTGCCTGGGGACAGCCTAGACAGCCCCAGCATTTT. Its translation: CAWGQPRQPQHF.

This clone showed up just once. The chain joins TRBV28 to TRBJ2-7, with D maybe TRBD1 (6 bases). The germline V gene encodes CDR1 MDHEN and CDR2 SYDVKM. The length of the CDR3 is 12 residues. The V end was cut by 8 bases, the J end by 4 bases, with 12 bases between. DNA for the CDR3: TGTGCCAGCGGCAGGGGAAGATACGAGCAGTACTTC. As protein: CASGRGRYEQYF.